Shown below are 29 T cell receptor beta chains from a single sample sequenced in a study of shared clonotypes between healthy human individuals. Profiled with immunoSEQ multiplex PCR; TCRdb holds only in-frame clones, not every one. There are about 2.1 million clones in the sample; 93% occur only once, and 1.5% to 2% lies in the top ten. CD45RO-negative, CCR7-positively selected cells formed the naive CD8 fraction, excluding terminally differentiated effector memory CD45RA+ cells. Sequencing used naive CD8+ T cells from PBMCs. Every receptor here comes from a man younger than 30 in good health. Some clones in this sample may be carry-over from other donors' samples.

Remarks on this clone: The same CDR3 also results from other DNA sequences found in this sample. The chain employs TRBV6-5 and TRBJ2-6; D is unclear. The CDR3 length is 15 residues. From germline, CDR1 is MNHEY and CDR2 SVGAGI. Deletions cut 0 bases from V and 1 base from J, with 4 bases between. The CDR3 region has the DNA TGTGCCAGCAGTTACTCAGGGTCTGGGGCCAACGTCCTGACTTTC. It encodes CASSYSGSGANVLTF.

The rearrangement joins TRBV5-6 to TRBJ2-3; TRBD1 might be the D (5 bases). The V end was cut by 3 bases, the J end by 2 bases, with 13 bases between. CDR3 length equals 15 residues. CDR1 and CDR2 (germline): SGHDT, YYEEEE. CDR3 sequence: CASSWLTDTTDTQYF. The CDR3 nucleotides read TGTGCCAGCAGCTGGCTGACAGACACCACAGATACGCAGTATTTT. Variable domain in full (rest from reference TRBV5-6 and TRBJ2-3): DAGVTQSPTHLIKTRGQQVTLRCSPKSGHDTVSWYQQALGQGPQFIFQYYEEEERQRGNFPDRFSGHQFPNYSSELNVNALLLGDSALYLCASSWLTDTTDTQYFGPGTRLTVL.

CDR3 coding DNA: TGTGCCACCAGCAGAGCGAGAGGAGGGCAAGAGACCCAGTACTTC. Protein product: CATSRARGGQETQYF. The chain carries TRBV15 and TRBJ2-5; D perhaps matches TRBD2 (6 bases). The CDR3 is 15 residues long. V lost 1 base, J lost 2 bases, and 11 bases lay in between. Looked up from germline, CDR1 is LNHNV and CDR2 is YYDKDF (reference sequence).

The chain is built from TRBV5-1 and TRBJ2-7; 8 nucleotides match TRBD1. CDR3 length: 17 amino acids. The germline gives CDR1 SGHRS, CDR2 YFSETQ. The junction had 8 bases not matched to a gene; V was cut back by 0 bases and J by 0 bases. The CDR3 nucleotides read TGCGCCAGCAGCTTGGCTTTCAGGGACAGGACCTCCTACGAGCAGTACTTC. Translating gives CASSLAFRDRTSYEQYF.

This chain uses TRBV27 with TRBJ1-2; 7 bases line up with TRBD1. The CDR3 is 14 amino acids. The V gene's germline CDR1 is MNHEY and CDR2 SMNVEV (reference sequence). Trimming at V came to 6 bases and at J to 0 bases, leaving 4 bases not matched to a gene. CDR3 protein: CASSQGVANYGYTF. CDR3 nucleotide sequence: TGTGCCAGCAGCCAGGGGGTAGCTAACTATGGCTACACCTTC.

Of note for this clone: Other DNA sequences in this sample translate to the same CDR3. The CDR3 spells CASSLAYEQYF. The CDR3 bases are TGTGCCAGCAGTTTGGCATACGAGCAGTACTTC. The chain is built from TRBV28 and TRBJ2-7; no definite D call. V lost 3 bases, J lost 4 bases, and 4 bases lay in between. CDR1 and CDR2 (germline): MDHEN, SYDVKM. CDR3 length: 11 amino acids.

V and J are TRBV28 and TRBJ2-2; D is undetermined. CDR3 size: 17 residues. Germline CDR1 MDHEN, CDR2 SYDVKM. The germline V and J ends were trimmed by 2 bases and 1 base, with 14 bases remaining between them. This CDR3 is CASSLPRQEENTGELFF. Here the CDR3 DNA reads TGTGCCAGCAGTTTACCCCGGCAGGAAGAGAACACCGGGGAGCTGTTTTTT.

This sequence joins TRBV7-9 and TRBJ2-7; TRBD1 is a possible D gene (7 bases). This CDR3 region has 15 residues. CDR1 and CDR2 from the germline V gene are SEHNR and FQNEAQ (reference sequence). V lost 1 base, J lost 0 bases, and 10 bases lay in between. The CDR3: CASSLVQGGSYEQYF. Here the CDR3 DNA reads TGTGCCAGCAGCTTAGTGCAGGGGGGCTCCTACGAGCAGTACTTC.

The chain has TRBV6-5 and TRBJ2-1, with 11 bases that match TRBD2. The CDR3 is 15 amino acids. J lost 4 bases, V lost 5 bases, and 4 bases had no gene match. Germline CDR1 MNHEY, CDR2 SVGAGI. Here the CDR3 reads CASSILAGEYNEQFF. CDR3 DNA sequence: TGTGCCAGCAGTATACTAGCGGGGGAGTACAATGAGCAGTTCTTC.

The chain carries TRBV7-9 and TRBJ2-3, with TRBD2 matching 9 bases. Per germline, CDR1 SEHNR and CDR2 FQNEAQ (reference sequence). CDR3 size: 19 residues. J lost 2 bases, V lost 4 bases, and 16 bases had no gene match. As DNA, the CDR3 is TGTGCCAGCAGCTACCGGGGGACAACCGGGACTAGCCACACAGATACGCAGTATTTT. This translates into CASSYRGTTGTSHTDTQYF.

The chain has TRBV27 and TRBJ2-7, with TRBD1 as a possible D gene (5 bases). CDR1 is MNHEY and CDR2 is SMNVEV in the germline V gene (reference sequence). V was shortened by 8 bases and J by 6 bases, with 17 bases between the two germline ends. The CDR3 covers 13 residues. CDR3 sequence: CASSQGYKTEQYF. Here the CDR3 DNA reads TGTGCCAGCTCCCAGGGCTATAAGACCGAGCAGTACTTC.

CDR3 residues: CASSFRGDRGIDYGYTF. The CDR3 coding sequence is TGTGCCAGCAGTTTTCGAGGGGACAGGGGGATCGACTATGGCTACACCTTC. This chain links TRBV27 with TRBJ1-2, with 11 nucleotides matching TRBD1. The germline CDR1 and CDR2 sequences are MNHEY and SMNVEV (reference sequence). The CDR3 runs to 17 residues. The V and J ends lost 3 bases and 3 bases, in that order; junction bases with no gene match: 9.

V gene TRBV5-6 combines with J gene TRBJ2-2, with D unresolved. Trimming pared 4 bases from V and 4 bases from J, leaving 8 bases between. The CDR3 covers 13 residues. Germline CDR1 SGHDT, CDR2 YYEEEE. For the CDR3, the DNA is TGTGCCAGCAGCCGTAGCCCCACCGGGGAGCTGTTTTTT. It is translated as CASSRSPTGELFF.

The CDR3 sequence: CSVTSGEGYEQYF. The CDR3 nucleotides are TGCAGCGTGACCTCCGGGGAGGGGTACGAGCAGTACTTC. This chain joins TRBV29-1 and TRBJ2-7; 7 nucleotides match TRBD2. This CDR3 is 13 amino acids long. From germline, CDR1 is SQVTM and CDR2 ANQGSEA. V shed 6 bases, J shed 4 bases, and the junction held 9 bases outside the gene matches.

As concerns this clone: Other DNA sequences in the sample encode the same CDR3. The gene calls are TRBV28 and TRBJ2-7; 8 bases agree with TRBD1. In germline, CDR1 is MDHEN, CDR2 SYDVKM. Losses at the gene ends were 6 bases for V and 6 bases for J; bases not matched to a gene: 4. The CDR3 totals 12 residues. Here the CDR3 reads CASSFDRGEQYF. The DNA for the CDR3 is TGTGCCAGCAGCTTCGACAGGGGCGAGCAGTACTTC.

The V call is TRBV7-8, the J call TRBJ2-5, with D hard to call. Germline CDR1 and CDR2: SGHVS and FQNEAQ. The V end was cut by 8 bases, the J end by 5 bases, with 21 bases between. This CDR3 comprises 15 residues. DNA for the CDR3: TGTGCCAGCGCTGGCCTTCTCCGGCCGATGGAGACCCAGTACTTC. This sequence encodes CASAGLLRPMETQYF.

The chain employs TRBV28 and TRBJ2-7, with 7 bases aligning to TRBD2. CDR3 length equals 16 residues. The J segment lost 4 bases and the V segment lost 5 bases, leaving 14 bases of the junction unmatched. Germline V CDR1 and CDR2: MDHEN, SYDVKM. In DNA, the CDR3 is TGTGCCAGCAGTCCTCCGGGACTACGAACCCTGTACGAGCAGTACTTC. It specifies CASSPPGLRTLYEQYF.

CDR3 sequence: CASSYSAGQREYEQYF. For the CDR3, the DNA is TGTGCCAGCAGTTACTCCGCCGGACAGCGGGAGTACGAGCAGTACTTC. The rearrangement joins TRBV6-5 to TRBJ2-7; 8 bases map to TRBD2. In germline, CDR1 is MNHEY, CDR2 SVGAGI. The trim removed 0 bases at V and 4 bases at J, leaving 8 bases unmatched. This CDR3 has 16 amino acids.

This chain uses TRBV13 with TRBJ2-5, with TRBD2 matching 11 bases. The end of the DNA aligns better with TRBJ2-7, so the J call may be wrong. The CDR3 has 18 amino acids. Germline V CDR1 and CDR2: PRHDT, FYEKMQ (reference sequence). DNA for the CDR3: TGTGCCAGCAGCTCTAAGGAGTCTACTAGCGGGAGCTCCTACGAGCAGTACTTC. This translates into CASSSKESTSGSSYEQYF.

J is TRBJ2-5 and V is TRBV13, with 9 bases aligning to TRBD2. This CDR3 has 17 residues. Looked up from germline, CDR1 is PRHDT and CDR2 is FYEKMQ (reference sequence). V lost 2 bases, J lost 6 bases, and 13 bases stayed unmatched. The CDR3, as DNA: TGTGCCAGCAGCTTAAGATCGGGAGCGGGAGGTGAGAAGACCCAGTACTTC. Protein product: CASSLRSGAGGEKTQYF.

The gene calls are TRBV13 and TRBJ2-5, with D perhaps TRBD1 (6 bases). The germline V gene encodes CDR1 PRHDT and CDR2 FYEKMQ (reference sequence). Trimming took 4 bases from V and 5 from J, leaving 14 bases between them. The CDR3 is made up of 14 amino acids. Written as DNA, the CDR3 is TGTGCCAGCAGCTCAAACAGGGAGTGGGAGACCCAGTACTTC. Residues: CASSSNREWETQYF. Variable domain in full (rest from reference TRBV13 and TRBJ2-5): AAGVIQSPRHLIKEKRETATLKCYPIPRHDTVYWYQQGPGQDPQFLISFYEKMQSDKGSIPDRFSAQQFSDYHSELNMSSLELGDSALYFCASSSNREWETQYFGPGTRLLVL.

CDR3 region: CAISELGDIAGELFF. CDR3 bases: TGTGCCATCAGTGAGTTAGGGGACATAGCAGGGGAGCTGTTTTTT. V gene TRBV10-3 combines with J gene TRBJ2-2, with a tentative D call TRBD1 (6 bases). Per germline, CDR1 ENHRY and CDR2 SYGVKD. The CDR3 contains 15 residues. V was shortened by 1 base and J by 8 bases, with 14 bases between the two germline ends.

V usage is TRBV2 and J usage is TRBJ2-7; TRBD2 aligns across 11 bases. The germline V gene encodes CDR1 SNHLY and CDR2 FYNNEI. The CDR3 contains 15 residues. V gave up 6 bases and J gave up 3 bases; unmatched junction bases: 7. CDR3 DNA sequence: TGTGCCAGCAGGACACTAGCGGGAGCGAGCTACGAGCAGTACTTC. Its protein product is CASRTLAGASYEQYF.

The chain employs TRBV4-3 and TRBJ1-2; D gene uncertain. The CDR3 is 13 residues long. V was trimmed by 4 bases and J by 4 bases, leaving 10 bases between them. Germline V gene data show CDR1 as LGHNA and CDR2 as YSLEER. The CDR3 DNA is TGCGCCAGCAGCCCCGAGAGGGCCTATGGCTACACCTTC. The encoded protein is CASSPERAYGYTF.

The V call is TRBV4-1, the J call TRBJ2-1; D might be TRBD1 (6 bases). The CDR3 runs 16 residues. The V and J ends lost 1 base and 4 bases respectively, with 14 bases between them. Germline V gives CDR1 MGHRA, CDR2 YSYEKL. The CDR3 reads CASSQVGQGKYNEQFF. In DNA, the CDR3 is TGCGCCAGCAGCCAAGTGGGGCAGGGGAAATACAATGAGCAGTTCTTC.

This sequence joins TRBV28 and TRBJ2-6, with D perhaps assigned TRBD1 or TRBD2 (5 bases each). Germline CDR1 is MDHEN and CDR2 is SYDVKM. There are 19 residues in the CDR3. Deletions cut 2 bases from V and 0 bases from J, with 17 bases between. The CDR3 region is CASSLVLGRVSSGANVLTF. DNA of the CDR3: TGTGCCAGCAGTTTAGTCTTGGGGCGGGTTAGCTCTGGGGCCAACGTCCTGACTTTC. Full variable domain (missing parts from reference TRBV28 and TRBJ2-6): DVKVTQSSRYLVKRTGEKVFLECVQDMDHENMFWYRQDPGLGLRLIYFSYDVKMKEKGDIPEGYSVSREKKERFSLILESASTNQTSMYLCASSLVLGRVSSGANVLTFGAGSRLTVL.

V is TRBV29-1 and J is TRBJ1-2, with TRBD1 identical over 10 bases. V lost 6 bases to trimming and J lost 7 bases; unmatched junction nucleotides: 2. Germline V gene lookup returns CDR1 SQVTM and CDR2 ANQGSEA. The CDR3 sequence is 11 residues long. The CDR3: CSVTGGGGYTF. DNA for the CDR3: TGCAGCGTGACAGGGGGCGGTGGCTACACCTTC.

The chain recombines TRBV27 with TRBJ2-6, with D uncertain. The length of the CDR3 is 13 residues. Trimming took 7 bases from V and 1 from J, leaving 5 bases between them. CDR1 MNHEY and CDR2 SMNVEV come from the germline V gene (reference sequence). The CDR3: CASTWSGANVLTF. The CDR3 DNA sequence: TGTGCCAGCACATGGTCTGGGGCCAACGTCCTGACTTTC.

The chain recombines TRBV13 with TRBJ2-7; 9 bases are a match to TRBD1. The CDR3 spans 15 residues. The germline V gene encodes CDR1 PRHDT and CDR2 FYEKMQ (reference sequence). The junction had 5 bases not matched to a gene; V was cut back by 5 bases and J by 0 bases. This CDR3 reads CASSATGGSSYEQYF. The CDR3 DNA reads as TGTGCCAGCAGCGCGACAGGGGGAAGCTCCTACGAGCAGTACTTC. The complete variable domain, with remaining parts taken from reference TRBV13 and TRBJ2-7, reads AAGVIQSPRHLIKEKRETATLKCYPIPRHDTVYWYQQGPGQDPQFLISFYEKMQSDKGSIPDRFSAQQFSDYHSELNMSSLELGDSALYFCASSATGGSSYEQYFGPGTRLTVT.